This T cell receptor beta chain appears in the sequencing data of a study of long-term antiretroviral therapy in people with HIV. Study results and caveats: Clonotypes expanded prior to ART showed repertoire dominance at all sampled time points.

Cryopreserved PBMC, at about 0.85-10 million per sample, were present before DNA extraction. The CDR3 is 16 residues long. With V trimmed by 0 bases and J by 8 bases, 8 bases remained unmatched. CDR1 is SGDLS, CDR2 YYNGEE, per germline. The immunoSEQ assay was v3.0, run at survey level. Generated by immunoSEQ multiplex PCR, the TCRdb table keeps only in-frame clones and is missing some. Among under 35,000 clones listed, over 85% were seen once. On this clone: Its target is not known.

The V call is TRBV9, the J call TRBJ1-4; 9 bases fit TRBD1. The sequence came from a woman aged 45-65 years with HIV. The material was unsorted PBMCs, obtained around 5.3 years after starting antiretroviral therapy. This CDR3 reads CASSVGEGQGGEKLFF. CDR3 sequence (DNA): TGTGCCAGCAGCGTAGGTGAGGGACAGGGTGGCGAAAAACTGTTTTTT.